The following is a T cell receptor beta chain sequence with its context. The antigen is undetermined. This sample was included in a study of cytomegalovirus exposure and HLA in healthy donors. The study's findings and limits: In a later analysis, TCR beta V- and J-gene trimming was associated with a missense DCLRE1C variant.

Primers for the PCR totalled 60 Vbeta and 13 Jbeta. Sequencing was performed with immunoSEQ multiplex PCR; in TCRdb, only in-frame clones are kept and a portion is missing. The table has approximately 150,000 clones, less than 10% seen once. In germline, CDR1 is MDHEN, CDR2 SYDVKM. The length of the CDR3 is 12 residues. V lost 10 bases and J lost 5, with 14 bases in between. These donors counted as nominally healthy when sampled, but unrecorded immune exposures were likely. This chain joins TRBV28 and TRBJ2-5; perhaps TRBD1 as D (5 bases). The sample comprised PBMCs. This receptor was identified in a male donor in good health and CMV-seronegative. The DNA of the CDR3 is TGTGCCACCTATACAGGAGAGGAGACCCAGTACTTC. Translating gives CATYTGEETQYF.